This is a list of T cell receptor beta chains from one sample in a study of T cell responses to AZD1222 COVID-19 vaccine. Sequencing was performed with immunoSEQ multiplex PCR; in TCRdb, only in-frame clones are kept and a portion is missing. The sample shows 95,000 to 100,000 clones, 84% of them seen only once. The source material was peripheral blood, sampled 28 days after the second AZD1222 dose. The receptors were gathered from an adult who received the AZD1222 COVID-19 vaccine. The CDR3 runs from the conserved cysteine through the conserved F or W. The D gene is left open where the match is weak. A row's size may be missing; if present it is once, few, many or a size class.

. | TRBJ2-7 | . | TRBV6-5 | CASSSGGRAAYEQYF | TGTGCCAGCAGCTCCGGCGGGCGGGCAGCCTACGAGCAGTACTTC
. | TRBJ2-1 | . | TRBV11-3 | CASSLSTGVRDEQFF | TGTGCCAGCAGCCTTAGTACGGGAGTACGTGATGAGCAGTTCTTC
. | TRBJ1-3 | TRBD1 | TRBV28 | CASSFQGASGNTIYF | TGTGCCAGCAGTTTCCAGGGGGCGAGCGGAAACACCATATATTTT
. | TRBJ2-3 | . | TRBV2 | CASLAVISTDTQYF | TGTGCCTCCCTGGCAGTTATTAGCACAGATACGCAGTATTTT
. | TRBJ1-4 | . | TRBV6-1 | CASSEQGRANEKLFF | TGTGCCAGCAGTGAACAGGGGCGGGCTAATGAAAAACTGTTTTTT
few | TRBJ2-1 | . | TRBV12-2 | CASRKGWYEQFF | TGTGCAAGTCGCAAAGGGTGGTATGAGCAGTTCTTC
. | TRBJ2-1 | . | TRBV9 | CASSVQSVIIPEQFF | TGTGCCAGCAGCGTACAAAGTGTTATTATACCTGAGCAGTTCTTC
. | TRBJ1-4 | . | TRBV19 | CASGVGLVNEKLFF | TGTGCCAGTGGAGTAGGGCTGGTGAATGAAAAACTGTTTTTT
few | TRBJ1-3 | . | TRBV5-1 | CASSLESGSSDTIYF | TGCGCCAGCAGCTTGGAGTCAGGTAGTTCGGACACCATATATTTT
few | TRBJ1-2 | . | TRBV5-5 | CASSPGVVVGPFEGYTF | TGTGCCAGCAGCCCGGGGGTCGTAGTTGGGCCTTTTGAGGGCTACACCTTC
few | TRBJ1-2 | TRBD1 | TRBV29-1 | CSVVPPDRVYGYTF | TGCAGCGTCGTGCCGCCGGACAGGGTCTATGGCTACACCTTC
. | TRBJ1-3 | TRBD1 | TRBV7-2 | CASSFRGVGQGTSGNTIYF | TGTGCCAGCAGCTTTCGAGGGGTGGGACAGGGGACTTCTGGAAACACCATATATTTT
. | TRBJ1-6 | . | TRBV7-2 | CASSSRGVDNSPLHF | TGTGCCAGCAGCTCCCGGGGTGTTGATAATTCACCCCTCCACTTT
. | TRBJ1-1 | . | TRBV9 | CASSVEGGTEAFF | TGTGCCAGCAGCGTCGAAGGGGGCACTGAAGCTTTCTTT
. | TRBJ2-6 | TRBD2 | TRBV18 | CASSPRVAGRSGANVLTF | TGTGCCAGCTCCCCTAGAGTAGCGGGTCGCTCTGGGGCCAACGTCCTGACTTTC
. | TRBJ1-6 | . | TRBV18 | CASSQEGLDSPLHF | TGTGCCAGCTCACAAGAGGGGCTAGATTCACCCCTCCACTTT
. | TRBJ1-2 | TRBD1 | TRBV5-4 | CASSHPGQGYGYTF | TGTGCCAGCAGCCATCCGGGACAGGGGTATGGCTACACCTTC
. | TRBJ2-4 | . | TRBV3-1/TRBV3-2 | CASSQGALGEYIQYF | TGTGCCAGCAGCCAAGGGGCCCTAGGGGAATACATTCAGTACTTC
. | TRBJ2-2 | . | TRBV19 | CASSPTFSGVEGTGELFF | TGTGCCAGTAGCCCCACTTTTTCGGGGGTGGAAGGCACCGGGGAGCTGTTTTTT
. | TRBJ2-2 | TRBD2 | TRBV27 | CASRGTSGTGELFF | TGTGCCAGCAGGGGGACTAGCGGGACCGGGGAGCTGTTTTTT
. | TRBJ2-7 | . | TRBV9 | CASSGRDSPFYEQYF | TGTGCCAGCAGCGGCCGGGACTCGCCCTTCTACGAGCAGTACTTC
. | TRBJ1-2 | TRBD1 | TRBV4-3 | CASSLQGTGSSPYGYTF | TGCGCCAGCAGCCTTCAGGGGACAGGATCTTCTCCATATGGCTACACCTTC
. | TRBJ1-2 | . | TRBV18 | CASSPGDSRVYGYDF | TGTGCCAGCTCCCCTGGAGACTCCCGGGTCTATGGCTACGACTTC
few | TRBJ2-1 | . | TRBV6-5 | CASTRDREQFF | TGTGCCAGCACTAGGGACCGAGAGCAGTTCTTC
. | TRBJ2-5 | . | TRBV6-5 | CASSSLQLQETQYF | TGTGCCAGCAGCTCCCTACAGTTACAAGAGACCCAGTACTTC
. | TRBJ1-2 | TRBD1 | TRBV4-2 | CASSQTLGQAGWDGYTF | TGTGCCAGCAGCCAAACCCTGGGACAGGCTGGATGGGATGGCTACACCTTC
. | TRBJ1-2 | . | TRBV7-9 | CASSRTAYGYTF | TGTGCCAGCAGCCGGACAGCATATGGCTACACCTTC
. | TRBJ1-1 | . | TRBV18 | CASSQIGTEAFF | TGTGCCAGCTCACAGATAGGAACTGAAGCTTTCTTT
. | TRBJ2-7 | . | TRBV5-1 | CASSPGRVSYEQYF | TGCGCCAGCTCCCCTGGAAGGGTAAGCTACGAGCAGTACTTC
once | TRBJ2-7 | . | TRBV4-1 | CASSLSGLSSYEQYF | TGCGCCAGCAGCCTTAGCGGCCTCAGCTCCTACGAGCAGTACTTC
. | TRBJ1-1 | TRBD1 | TRBV7-9 | CASSETGGRAEAFF | TGTGCCAGCAGCGAAACAGGGGGCCGAGCTGAAGCTTTCTTT
. | TRBJ1-3 | . | TRBV5-8 | CASSLEVFGNTIYF | TGTGCCAGCAGCTTGGAGGTATTTGGAAACACCATATATTTT
once | TRBJ2-3 | . | TRBV7-3 | CASSSLGDTDTQYF | TGTGCCAGCAGCTCGCTGGGGGACACAGATACGCAGTATTTT
. | TRBJ2-7 | TRBD2 | TRBV27 | CASSLGSGNEQYF | TGTGCCAGCAGCCTGGGGAGCGGGAACGAGCAGTACTTC
. | TRBJ2-1 | TRBD2 | TRBV5-1 | CASSPSGGGSNEQFF | TGCGCCAGCAGCCCTAGCGGGGGAGGTTCCAATGAGCAGTTCTTC
. | TRBJ2-1 | TRBD2 | TRBV13 | CASSLPHGQRGGNEQFF | TGTGCCAGCAGCTTACCCCATGGCCAGCGGGGGGGGAATGAGCAGTTCTTC
. | TRBJ2-5 | . | TRBV27 | CASSPEGQTQYF | TGTGCCAGCAGCCCGGAGGGGCAGACCCAGTACTTC
once | TRBJ1-4 | TRBD1 | TRBV18 | CASSPNEQGSLFF | TGTGCCAGCTCACCAAACGAACAGGGGTCGCTGTTTTTT
. | TRBJ1-3 | . | TRBV6-5 | CASSYRQDTGNTIYF | TGTGCCAGCAGTTACCGACAGGATACTGGAAACACCATATATTTT
. | TRBJ1-2 | . | TRBV19 | CASSMGDSHYGYTF | TGTGCCAGTAGTATGGGTGACAGCCACTATGGCTACACCTTC
once | TRBJ2-3 | TRBD1 | TRBV29-1 | CSVERFSAGGLDTQYF | TGCAGCGTTGAGAGGTTTTCGGCAGGGGGCTTAGATACGCAGTATTTT
few | TRBJ2-2 | TRBD2 | TRBV18 | CASSLGASGSNTGELFF | TGTGCCAGCTCACTAGGGGCTAGCGGTTCGAACACCGGGGAGCTGTTTTTT
. | TRBJ1-4 | . | TRBV10-1 | CASRGRENEKLFF | TGCGCCAGCAGGGGGAGGGAGAATGAAAAACTGTTTTTT
. | TRBJ2-3 | . | TRBV6-5 | CASKMQASDTQYF | TGTGCCAGCAAGATGCAGGCGTCGGATACGCAGTATTTT
. | TRBJ1-3 | . | TRBV6-5 | CASRIGGGEGNTIYF | TGTGCCAGCAGGATAGGGGGGGGCGAAGGAAACACCATATATTTT
once | TRBJ1-3 | . | TRBV7-2 | CASSLRGYGNTIYF | TGTGCCAGCAGCTTACGGGGGTATGGAAACACCATATATTTT
. | TRBJ1-3 | TRBD1 | TRBV10-3 | CAISGTGLSGNTIYF | TGTGCCATCAGTGGGACAGGCCTCTCTGGAAACACCATATATTTT
. | TRBJ2-7 | . | TRBV28 | CASSLLRSYEQYF | TGTGCCAGCAGTTTATTGAGGTCCTACGAGCAGTACTTC
. | TRBJ1-2 | TRBD1 | TRBV20-1 | CSASRQGAVDGYTF | TGCAGTGCTAGTAGACAGGGGGCCGTGGATGGCTACACCTTC
. | TRBJ1-6 | . | TRBV9 | CASSGNIGGSGSPLHF | TGTGCCAGCAGCGGTAATATTGGGGGGTCGGGTTCACCCCTCCACTTT
. | TRBJ1-3 | . | TRBV5-6 | CASSFGGTFSGNTIYF | TGTGCCAGCAGCTTTGGGGGGACGTTCTCTGGAAACACCATATATTTT
. | TRBJ2-5 | . | TRBV7-8 | CASSPRDLQETQYF | TGTGCCAGCAGCCCGAGGGACTTGCAAGAGACCCAGTACTTC